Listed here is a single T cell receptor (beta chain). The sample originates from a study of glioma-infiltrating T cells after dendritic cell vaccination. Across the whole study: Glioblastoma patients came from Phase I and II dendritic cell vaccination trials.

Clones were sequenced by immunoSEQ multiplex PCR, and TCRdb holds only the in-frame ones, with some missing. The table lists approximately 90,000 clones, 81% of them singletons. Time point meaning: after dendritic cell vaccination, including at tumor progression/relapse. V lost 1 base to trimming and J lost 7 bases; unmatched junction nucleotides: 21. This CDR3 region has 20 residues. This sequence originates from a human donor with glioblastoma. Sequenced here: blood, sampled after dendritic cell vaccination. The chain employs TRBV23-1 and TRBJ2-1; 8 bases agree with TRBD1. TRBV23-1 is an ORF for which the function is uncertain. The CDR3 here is CASSQWRGHRRTGNRNEQFF. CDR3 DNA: TGCGCCAGCAGTCAATGGAGGGGGCACCGAAGGACAGGGAATCGAAATGAGCAGTTCTTC.